The sequence of this T cell receptor (beta chain) was determined in a study of T-cell reconstitution after alpha-beta-depleted transplantation in children. Using unique molecular identifiers, the investigators prepared the TCRbeta library. TCRdb recomputed calls from the PCR reads with MiXCR, one row per CDR3 protein. The data hold fewer than 550,000 distinct CDR3 sequences, with about 17% observed a single time. This clonotype occurred once. Its antigen is currently unknown. There are 15 residues in the CDR3. V lost 3 bases, J lost 3 bases, and 11 bases lay in between. CDR1 MGHRA and CDR2 YSYEKL come from the germline V gene. The study, taken as a whole, reports: T-cell numbers and diversity, one year after transplant, stemmed largely from T cells that were newly produced. From surviving recipient T cells and thymic progenitors came the high day-60 TCRbeta diversity observed in some patients. Reportedly, roughly two months post-transplant, alpha-beta T cells arose from several hundred expanded graft clones.

The chain recombines TRBV4-1 with TRBJ2-2; possible D gene TRBD1, 6 bases. This clonotype originated in a boy less than two years old who had a stem cell transplant for Wiskott-Aldrich syndrome, so the T cells may come from the graft donor. The sequencing here drew on PBMCs, mostly from graft donor cells, taken 360 days after TCRalphabeta/CD19-depleted stem cell transplant. CDR3 sequence: CASSQQGKDTGELFF. As DNA, the CDR3 is TGCGCCAGCAGCCAGCAGGGGAAGGACACCGGGGAGCTGTTTTTT.